The rows below give T cell receptor beta chains drawn from one sample of a study of blood T cell repertoires in COVID-19. Profiled with immunoSEQ multiplex PCR; TCRdb holds only in-frame clones, not every one. The sample shows more than 95,000 clones, less than 95% of them seen only once. Input material: peripheral blood. All receptors derive from a human donor with active COVID-19. The donor label of this sample is uncertain. The CDR3 runs from the conserved cysteine through the conserved F or W. The D gene is left open where the match is weak. Only part of the rows carry a size: once, few, many, or a class if the clone is expanded.

clone size,J gene,D gene,V gene,CDR3 DNA,CDR3 protein
NA,TRBJ2-5,TRBD1,TRBV19,TGTGCCAGTAGTATAGATGGGACAGCACAGGGGGAGACCCAGTACTTC,CASSIDGTAQGETQYF
NA,TRBJ1-4,TRBD1,TRBV30,TGTGCCTGGAGCTCTACCCGGGACAGCAGAGAAAAACTGTTTTTT,CAWSSTRDSREKLFF
NA,TRBJ2-4,NA,TRBV6-2/TRBV6-3,TGTGCCAGCAGCTCCGTCCGGGGAGGCTTAGCCAAAAACATTCAGTACTTC,CASSSVRGGLAKNIQYF
once,TRBJ2-7,NA,TRBV18,TGTGCCAGCTCACCGTCGAGCAACAGGGCTCTGGGGGAGCAGTACTTC,CASSPSSNRALGEQYF
NA,TRBJ2-1,TRBD2,TRBV27,TGTGCCAGCAGGCGGAGCGGGGGAGCATACAATGAGCAGTTCTTC,CASRRSGGAYNEQFF
NA,TRBJ2-2,NA,TRBV2,TGTGCCAGCAGTGTTCCGGACAGGAACACCGGGGAGCTGTTTTTT,CASSVPDRNTGELFF
NA,TRBJ1-3,NA,TRBV19,TGTGCCAGTAGTCTCCTCTCTGGAAACACCATATATTTT,CASSLLSGNTIYF
NA,TRBJ1-5,TRBD1,TRBV5-1,TGCGCCAGCAGTATCGGACAGGGTGATCAGCCCCAGCATTTT,CASSIGQGDQPQHF
NA,TRBJ2-7,NA,TRBV6-5,TGTGCCAGCAGGACAGTGAATTCCTACGAGCAGTACTTC,CASRTVNSYEQYF
NA,TRBJ2-7,NA,TRBV9,TGTGCCAGCAGCACTGCGGGATACTCCTACGAGCAGTACTTC,CASSTAGYSYEQYF
NA,TRBJ2-7,TRBD1,TRBV6-5,TGTGCCACCCAAAGGGACAGGCCACCCGAGCAGTACTTC,CATQRDRPPEQYF
once,TRBJ1-4,NA,TRBV7-9,TGTGCCAGCAGCCTATCGGGGGTCGGCGAAAAACTGTTTTTT,CASSLSGVGEKLFF
NA,TRBJ2-7,TRBD1,TRBV24-1,TGTGCCACCAGTGATCCCACAGGGGGTCATCCCTACGAGCAGTACTTC,CATSDPTGGHPYEQYF
NA,TRBJ1-2,NA,TRBV5-1,TGCGCCAGCAGCTTGGACGGGTGGCCTTCCTATGGCTACACCTTC,CASSLDGWPSYGYTF
NA,TRBJ2-5,TRBD2,TRBV18,TGTGCCAGCTCATCGACTAGCGGGGGGATTAAAGAGACCCAGTACTTC,CASSSTSGGIKETQYF
NA,TRBJ2-1,TRBD2,TRBV9,TGTGCCAGCAGCGTAGGAGGGACGGCGGGGGGCGAGCAGTTCTTC,CASSVGGTAGGEQFF
few,TRBJ1-3,NA,TRBV28,TGTGCCAGCAGTTTCTACGGGGGAAGGCGAAACACCATATATTTT,CASSFYGGRRNTIYF
NA,TRBJ2-7,TRBD2,TRBV5-6,TGTGCCAGCAGCCGCTCAGCGGGGCCCTACGAGCAGTACTTC,CASSRSAGPYEQYF
NA,TRBJ1-1,NA,TRBV19,TGTGCCAGTAGTATAGGACAGGTGAACACTGAAGCTTTCTTT,CASSIGQVNTEAFF
NA,TRBJ2-7,NA,TRBV3-1/TRBV3-2,TGTGCCAGCAGCCCTCAGGGCCCCTACGAGCAGTACTTC,CASSPQGPYEQYF
NA,TRBJ2-7,NA,TRBV2,TGTGCCAGCAGTGTTGGAGCCTACGAGCAGTACTTC,CASSVGAYEQYF
once,TRBJ2-7,TRBD2,TRBV19,TGTGCCAGTAGTATCGGACTAGCGGGCTACGAGCAGTACTTC,CASSIGLAGYEQYF
NA,TRBJ1-1,TRBD1,TRBV19,TGTGCCAGTAGTAACGACGGCAGGGGGGACACTGAAGCTTTCTTT,CASSNDGRGDTEAFF
NA,TRBJ1-3,NA,TRBV15,TGTGCCACCAGCGGTGGACATAGTGGAAACACCATATATTTT,CATSGGHSGNTIYF
once,TRBJ2-1,NA,TRBV5-6,TGTGCCAGCAGCTCGGGGGGCACTTTTAATGAGCAGTTCTTC,CASSSGGTFNEQFF
NA,TRBJ1-3,NA,TRBV30,TGTGCCTGCCGCGGAACACGGGTTGGAAACACCATATATTTT,CACRGTRVGNTIYF
NA,TRBJ2-7,NA,TRBV3-1/TRBV3-2,TGTGCCAGCAGCCAACACGGGACCTACGAGCAGTACTTC,CASSQHGTYEQYF
NA,TRBJ2-7,TRBD2,TRBV3-1/TRBV3-2,TGTGCCAGCAGCCAAGATGCCCTAGCGGGGGGGCCTAAGGAGCAGTACTTC,CASSQDALAGGPKEQYF
NA,TRBJ1-2,NA,TRBV25-1,TGTGCCAGCAGCCAAGGGTGGGGGCGATGGGGCTACACCTTC,CASSQGWGRWGYTF
NA,TRBJ2-3,TRBD2,TRBV28,TGTGCCAGCAGTGGGGGGGTACACAGCACAGATACGCAGTATTTT,CASSGGVHSTDTQYF
NA,TRBJ1-4,NA,TRBV14,TGTGCCAGCAGCCCCTTGGGGGCTCGGGGTGAAAAACTGTTTTTT,CASSPLGARGEKLFF
NA,TRBJ2-1,TRBD1,TRBV6-5,TGTGCCAGCAGTTACATACCAGGGGGCAATGAGCAGTTCTTC,CASSYIPGGNEQFF
NA,TRBJ2-3,TRBD2,TRBV7-3,TGTGCCAGCAGCTCAGGAGGGACTAGCGCAGATACGCAGTATTTT,CASSSGGTSADTQYF
NA,TRBJ1-2,NA,TRBV6-2/TRBV6-3,TGTGCCAGCAGTTTTTCCAGCTATGGCTACACCTTC,CASSFSSYGYTF
NA,TRBJ2-7,NA,TRBV29-1,TGCAGCGTTACGGGAGCTTACGAGCAGTACTTC,CSVTGAYEQYF
NA,TRBJ2-3,TRBD1,TRBV4-1,TGCGCCAGCAGCCCGATAGGGACAGGGGCTATACCAAGCACAGATACGCAGTATTTT,CASSPIGTGAIPSTDTQYF
NA,TRBJ2-7,TRBD2,TRBV5-1,TGCGCCAGCAGCTTTGGGGGGGAGCCCTACGAGCAGTACTTC,CASSFGGEPYEQYF
NA,TRBJ1-5,TRBD1,TRBV6-2/TRBV6-3,TGTGCCAGCAGTTACTTCCGGACAGGGGCGAGTCAGCCCCAGCATTTT,CASSYFRTGASQPQHF
NA,TRBJ1-5,NA,TRBV19,TGTGCCAGTAGTAGGGACATATGGAATCAGCCCCAGCATTTT,CASSRDIWNQPQHF